In its sample, the clone carrying this TCR beta chain was seen a few times. The antigen remains unidentified. These data belong to a study of cytomegalovirus exposure and HLA in healthy donors. Broader study findings: TCR beta sequences reportedly predicted most subjects' HLA-A and HLA-B alleles accurately. The authors later linked a missense DCLRE1C variant to TCR beta V- and J-gene trimming.

The CDR3 has 16 residues. Germline V lookup: CDR1 SGHDN, CDR2 FVKESK. Trimming removed 0 bases from V and 5 bases from J, with 16 bases in between. 60 Vbeta and 13 Jbeta primers were used in PCR. The assay was immunoSEQ multiplex PCR, and TCRdb's table has in-frame clones only and misses some. The sample records around 58,000 clones, approximately 71% being singletons. The TCR was taken from a man in his forties in good health and CMV-seropositive. The chain uses TRBV14 and TRBJ1-1; D is uncertain. Sequencing was done on a sample of PBMCs. CDR3: CASSQDWTGRRTEAFF. CDR3 nucleotide sequence: TGTGCCAGCAGCCAAGATTGGACCGGGAGGAGGACTGAAGCTTTCTTT.